Here is one T cell receptor beta chain with its context. Repertoires were generated with immunoSEQ multiplex PCR, while TCRdb's copy carries only in-frame clones and drops some. Among around 51,000 clones, about nine tenths were seen once, and the ten largest hold 3.6%. V was shortened by 1 base and J by 2 bases, with 13 bases between the two germline ends. CDR3 length equals 15 residues. Germline V gene sequence: CDR1 SGHNT, CDR2 YYREEE (reference sequence). These data come from a study of OX40 agonist ivuxolimab in advanced cancers. The TCR was taken from an adult with an advanced solid tumor such as melanoma, head and neck, liver or kidney cancer. Sequencing used CD4+ or CD8+ T cells sorted from blood, obtained in a trial of the OX40 agonist ivuxolimab. The gene calls are TRBV5-4 and TRBJ2-7; a possible D gene is TRBD2 (6 bases). CDR3 DNA sequence: TGTGCCAGCAGCTTGAAGGGAGGCGGTGCCTACGAGCAGTACTTC. Residues: CASSLKGGGAYEQYF.